Each of the 22 T cell receptor beta chains below was sequenced from the same sample in a study of T-cell reconstitution after alpha-beta-depleted transplantation in children. Study-level points and caveats: Where alpha-beta T cells came from about two months after transplant was reportedly several hundred expanded graft clones.

Which antigens these TCRs recognize remains unknown. Preparation of the TCRbeta library involved a method that used unique molecular identifiers. One entry per CDR3 protein, called by TCRdb with MiXCR from the PCR reads. The sample holds over 25,000 distinct CDR3 sequences, approximately 6.5% seen once. This specimen was peripheral blood, taken 60 days after TCRalphabeta/CD19-depleted stem cell transplant. The source of these receptors is a child less than two years old who had a stem cell transplant for acute myeloid leukemia, so the T cells may come from the graft donor.

Remarks on this clonotype: At one boundary the junction diverges from the germline segment, which might be a read error. The V call is TRBV20-1, the J call TRBJ2-1, with 8 bases matching TRBD2. This CDR3 has 16 residues. Per the germline V gene, CDR1 is DFQATT and CDR2 is SNEGSKA (reference sequence). CDR3: CCARLGIAGSQEEQFF. The CDR3 DNA is TGCTGTGCTAGGTTGGGTATAGCGGGATCTCAAGAAGAGCAGTTCTTC.

Concerning this clonotype: A much larger clone differs from this one at a single base, so this may be a read error. The CDR3 DNA reads as TGTGCCAGCCCGACGGCTAAGGGGGGGAACACTGAAGCTTTCTTT. As protein: CASPTAKGGNTEAFF. This chain uses TRBV21-1 with TRBJ1-1; the DNA was not used to check the table's D call, TRBD1. TRBV21-1 represents a pseudogene. The CDR3 runs to 15 residues.

Many counts were recorded for this clonotype. The CDR3 nucleotides read TGCGCCAGCAGCCCATCTCCGGGGGTCGCCGAGCAGTACTTC. This gives the protein CASSPSPGVAEQYF. This chain connects TRBV4-3 to TRBJ2-7; D is possibly TRBD2 (6 bases). Per germline, CDR1 LGHNA and CDR2 YSLEER. This CDR3 is 14 amino acids long. V lost 4 bases, J lost 6 bases, and 16 bases lay in between.

This clonotype was counted many times. The chain recombines TRBV2 with TRBJ2-7; D ambiguous. The CDR3 runs 12 residues. V lost 7 bases, J lost 5 bases, and 12 bases lay in between. The V gene's germline CDR1 is SNHLY and CDR2 FYNNEI. CDR3 sequence: CASTDGINEQYF. DNA for the CDR3: TGTGCCAGCACCGATGGTATCAACGAGCAGTACTTC.

This clonotype was recorded at least ten times. The chain's CDR3 is CASSTTREETQYF. The CDR3 DNA follows: TGTGCCAGCAGCACTACTAGGGAAGAGACCCAGTACTTC. The V call is TRBV7-9, the J call TRBJ2-5; D possibly corresponds to TRBD2 (5 bases). The germline CDR1 and CDR2 sequences are SEHNR and FQNEAQ (reference sequence). V was trimmed by 5 bases and J by 3 bases, leaving 10 bases between them. CDR3 length equals 13 residues.

Many counts were recorded for this clonotype. The CDR3 loop is CASSRDRNEQFF. The CDR3 coding sequence is TGTGCCAGCAGCCGGGACCGCAATGAGCAGTTCTTC. The V gene is TRBV7-9, the J gene TRBJ2-1; the D call may be TRBD1 or TRBD2 (5 bases each). Germline V gene lookup returns CDR1 SEHNR and CDR2 FQNEAQ (reference sequence). The CDR3 loop spans 12 amino acids. V lost 5 bases and J 6 bases, leaving 8 bases between the germline ends. Full variable domain (rest looked up from reference TRBV7-9 and TRBJ2-1): DTGVSQNPRHKITKRGQNVTFRCDPISEHNRLYWYRQTLGQGPEFLTYFQNEAQLEKSRLLSDRFSAERPKGSFSTLEIQRTEQGDSAMYLCASSRDRNEQFFGPGTRLTVL.

Many counts were recorded for this clonotype. The chain combines TRBV25-1 with TRBJ1-6, with 9 bases fitting TRBD1. The CDR3 spans 16 residues. Germline V lookup: CDR1 MGHDK, CDR2 SYGVNS. The junction had 3 bases not matched to a gene; V was cut back by 3 bases and J by 3 bases. Written as DNA, the CDR3 is TGTGCCAGCAGTGAGGACAGGGGTCTCTATAATTCACCCCTCCACTTT. Its protein product is CASSEDRGLYNSPLHF.

This clonotype has ten or more counts. The rearrangement joins TRBV5-6 to TRBJ2-2; D remains unclear. Trimming cost V 0 bases and J 10 bases, with 10 bases left between them. Germline V CDR1 and CDR2: SGHDT, YYEEEE. CDR3 length: 13 amino acids. The CDR3 sequence: CASSLVGEVELFF. As DNA, the CDR3 is TGTGCCAGCAGCTTGGTTGGGGAAGTGGAGCTGTTTTTT.

This clonotype was observed at least ten times. The J gene is TRBJ2-5, the V gene TRBV24-1, with D unresolved. The CDR3 loop spans 13 amino acids. Between the trimmed V and J ends, which lost 4 bases and 5 bases, there was a span of 10 bases. Germline lookup yields CDR1 KGHDR and CDR2 SFDVKD. CDR3 sequence (DNA): TGTGCCACCAGTGAATCCCGCGTGGAGACCCAGTACTTC. Residues: CATSESRVETQYF.

This clonotype appeared once. V gene TRBV7-3 combines with J gene TRBJ2-5; 10 bases align to TRBD1. The germline V gene has CDR1 SGHTA and CDR2 FQGTGA. The length of the CDR3 is 15 residues. V lost 3 bases and J lost 5; bases outside the gene matches: 6. In DNA form, the CDR3 reads TGTGCCAGCAGCTTGGGACAGGGGAGGGAGGAGACCCAGTACTTC. It specifies CASSLGQGREETQYF.

With regard to this clonotype: One end of the junction does not line up with germline, which may come from a read error. This chain connects TRBV5-1 to TRBJ1-1, with unresolved D. CDR1 and CDR2 from the germline V gene are SGHRS and YFSETQ. This CDR3 has 18 amino acids. CDR3 sequence reads: CAGSLTDRFGGMNTEAFF. CDR3 coding DNA: TGCGCCGGCAGCTTGACCGACCGCTTCGGAGGGATGAACACTGAAGCTTTCTTT.

This clonotype has at least ten counts. The V and J genes are TRBV20-1 and TRBJ1-5, with 9 nucleotides matching TRBD1. CDR1 and CDR2 (germline): DFQATT, SNEGSKA (reference sequence). CDR3 length: 15 residues. With V trimmed by 3 bases and J by 5 bases, 8 bases remained unmatched. The DNA of the CDR3 is TGCAGTGCTAGCGGGCGGGACAGGGCAGATCAGCCCCAGCATTTT. This translates into CSASGRDRADQPQHF.

Ten or more counts support this clonotype. CDR3 DNA sequence: TGTGCCAGCAGCCCGGACAGGACCCTAACGCCCCAAGAGACCCAGTACTTC. This sequence encodes CASSPDRTLTPQETQYF. V gene TRBV11-3 combines with J gene TRBJ2-5, with 7 positions matching TRBD1. Germline V CDR1 and CDR2: SGHNT, YENEEA. This CDR3 comprises 17 residues. After removal of 5 bases from V and 1 base from J, the junction contained 13 bases not matched to a gene.

The chain recombines TRBV28 with TRBJ1-6; D uncertain. CDR3 length: 16 amino acids. Germline V gene data show CDR1 as MDHEN and CDR2 as SYDVKM. V was clipped by 5 bases and J by 0 bases, with 11 bases between them. The CDR3 loop reads CASSPAGGSYNSPLHF. The CDR3 region has the DNA TGTGCCAGCAGTCCCGCCGGAGGCTCCTATAATTCACCCCTCCACTTT.

This clonotype was observed many times. This chain connects TRBV29-1 to TRBJ2-3; D may be TRBD2 (5 bases). The CDR3 runs 10 residues. The germline gives CDR1 SQVTM, CDR2 ANQGSEA. V lost 7 bases, J lost 5 bases, and 7 bases lay in between. The CDR3 loop is CSGRQDTQYF. CDR3 coding DNA: TGCAGCGGGAGGCAAGATACGCAGTATTTT.

This clonotype was recorded at least ten times. This chain joins TRBV5-1 and TRBJ1-2; D not resolved. V shed 1 base and J shed 4 bases, with 5 bases lying between them. The CDR3 loop spans 12 amino acids. Germline CDR1 reads SGHRS; CDR2 reads YFSETQ. The CDR3 reads CASSLTSYGYTF. The CDR3 DNA reads TGCGCCAGCAGCTTGACTAGCTATGGCTACACCTTC.

This clonotype was seen ten or more times. CDR3 residues: CASSVGGDINQPQHF. For the CDR3, the DNA is TGTGCCAGCAGCGTAGGGGGGGACATCAATCAGCCCCAGCATTTT. This chain connects TRBV9 to TRBJ1-5; maybe TRBD1 (6 bases). Trimming removed 0 bases from V and 3 bases from J, with 10 bases in between. CDR1 is SGDLS and CDR2 is YYNGEE in the germline V gene. This CDR3 region has 15 residues.

In its sample, this clonotype was seen many times. The chain links TRBV5-1 to TRBJ2-7; D possibly corresponds to TRBD1 (7 bases). Germline V gives CDR1 SGHRS, CDR2 YFSETQ. This CDR3 is 18 amino acids long. V was cut by 3 bases and J by 2 bases, with 24 bases left in between. CDR3 DNA sequence: TGCGCCAGCAGCTATAGAGGGGGACAGCGGGCCTCGGCCTACGAGCAGTACTTC. Its translation is CASSYRGGQRASAYEQYF.

This chain connects TRBV4-2 to TRBJ1-2, with 10 bases aligning to TRBD1. The CDR3 has 14 amino acids. V was clipped by 4 bases and J by 7 bases; unmatched bases: 6. Per germline, CDR1 LGHNA and CDR2 YNFKEQ. The CDR3 is CASSPSRDRGGYTF. The CDR3 nucleotides are TGTGCCAGCAGCCCAAGCCGGGACAGGGGTGGCTACACCTTC.

This clonotype came up many times. The rearrangement uses TRBV12-3 or TRBV12-4 and TRBJ1-5; D not resolved. Trimming cost V 2 bases and J 1 base, with 3 bases left between them. CDR3 length equals 13 residues. CDR3: CASSLNSNQPQHF. The CDR3, as DNA: TGTGCCAGCAGTTTAAACAGCAATCAGCCCCAGCATTTT.

Many counts were recorded for this clonotype. V gene TRBV20-1 combines with J gene TRBJ2-5; tentatively, D is TRBD2 (6 bases). CDR1 and CDR2 from the germline V gene are DFQATT and SNEGSKA (reference sequence). The CDR3 runs to 16 residues. The V end lost 0 bases, the J end lost 2 bases, and 16 bases lay between the germline ends. The CDR3 sequence: CSARDLTREFQETQYF. The CDR3 coding sequence is TGCAGTGCTAGAGATCTAACACGGGAGTTTCAAGAGACCCAGTACTTC.

This clonotype has ten or more counts. The chain uses TRBV21-1 and TRBJ2-5; the table's D call, TRBD2, has no DNA check behind it. TRBV21-1 is a listed pseudogene. The CDR3 has 16 amino acids. The DNA of the CDR3 is TGTGCCAGCAGCAAAGAGACTAGCTCGGTACAAGAGACCCAGTACTTC. Translation gives CASSKETSSVQETQYF.